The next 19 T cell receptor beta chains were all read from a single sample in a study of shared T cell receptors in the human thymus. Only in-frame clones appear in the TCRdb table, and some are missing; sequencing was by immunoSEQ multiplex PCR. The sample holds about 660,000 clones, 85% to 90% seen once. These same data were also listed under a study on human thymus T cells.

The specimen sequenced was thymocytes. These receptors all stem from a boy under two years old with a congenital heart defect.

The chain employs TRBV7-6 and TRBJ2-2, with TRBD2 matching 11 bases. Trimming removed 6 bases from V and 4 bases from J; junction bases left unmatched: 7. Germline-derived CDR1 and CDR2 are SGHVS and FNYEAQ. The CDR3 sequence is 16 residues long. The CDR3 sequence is CASRFLAGGATGELFF. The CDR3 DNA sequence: TGTGCCAGCAGATTTCTAGCGGGAGGAGCCACCGGGGAGCTGTTTTTT.

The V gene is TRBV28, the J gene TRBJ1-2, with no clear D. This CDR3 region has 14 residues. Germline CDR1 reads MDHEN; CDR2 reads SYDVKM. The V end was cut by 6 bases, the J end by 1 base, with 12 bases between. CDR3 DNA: TGTGCCAGCAGCCCCACCAGGCTTAACTATGGCTACACCTTC. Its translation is CASSPTRLNYGYTF.

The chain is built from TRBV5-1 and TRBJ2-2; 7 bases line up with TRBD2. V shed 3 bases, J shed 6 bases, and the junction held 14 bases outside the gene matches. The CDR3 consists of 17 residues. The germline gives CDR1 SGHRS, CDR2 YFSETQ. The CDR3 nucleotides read TGCGCCAGCAGCTGGCCCGAACCGGGACTATTGGCCGGGGAGCTGTTTTTT. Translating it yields CASSWPEPGLLAGELFF.

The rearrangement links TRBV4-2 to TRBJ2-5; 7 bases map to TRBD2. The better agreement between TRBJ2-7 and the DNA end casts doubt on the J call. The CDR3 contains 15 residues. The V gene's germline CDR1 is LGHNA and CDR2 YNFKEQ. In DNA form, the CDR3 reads TGTGCCAGCAGCGCCCCTCTAGCGGAGCACTACGAGCAGTACTTC. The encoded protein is CASSAPLAEHYEQYF.

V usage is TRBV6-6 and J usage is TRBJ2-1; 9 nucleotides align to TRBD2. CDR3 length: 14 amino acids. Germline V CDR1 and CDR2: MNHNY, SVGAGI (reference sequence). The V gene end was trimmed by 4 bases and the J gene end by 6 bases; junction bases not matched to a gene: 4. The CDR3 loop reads CASSSGLAPNEQFF. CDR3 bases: TGTGCCAGCAGTTCCGGACTAGCGCCCAATGAGCAGTTCTTC.

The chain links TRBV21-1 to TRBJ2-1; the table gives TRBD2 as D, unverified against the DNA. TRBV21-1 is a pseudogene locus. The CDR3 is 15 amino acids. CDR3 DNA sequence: TGTGCCAGCAGCAAAGTCCTAGCGGGAGCGAGTGAGCAGTTCTTC. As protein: CASSKVLAGASEQFF.

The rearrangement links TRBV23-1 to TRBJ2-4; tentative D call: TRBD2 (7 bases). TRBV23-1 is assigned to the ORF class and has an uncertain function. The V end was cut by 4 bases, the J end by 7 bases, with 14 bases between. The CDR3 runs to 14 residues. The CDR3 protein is CASSPSGGRNIQYF. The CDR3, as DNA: TGCGCCAGCAGTCCCTCCGGGGGGCGGAACATTCAGTACTTC.

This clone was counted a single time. The CDR3 coding sequence is TGCGCCAGCAGCCAAAGGTGGAATAGCGGGAACACCGGGGAGCTGTTTTTT. This encodes CASSQRWNSGNTGELFF. The rearrangement joins TRBV4-3 to TRBJ2-2; maybe TRBD2 (6 bases). Trimming took 2 bases from V and 1 from J, leaving 14 bases between them. This CDR3 contains 17 residues. Germline CDR1 LGHNA, CDR2 YSLEER.

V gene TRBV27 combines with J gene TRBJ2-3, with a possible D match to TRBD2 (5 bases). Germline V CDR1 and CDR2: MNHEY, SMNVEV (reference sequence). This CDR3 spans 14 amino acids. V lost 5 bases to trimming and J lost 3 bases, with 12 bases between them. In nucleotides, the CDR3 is TGTGCCAGCAGTCCCCGCCGGGGAACAGATACGCAGTATTTT. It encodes CASSPRRGTDTQYF.

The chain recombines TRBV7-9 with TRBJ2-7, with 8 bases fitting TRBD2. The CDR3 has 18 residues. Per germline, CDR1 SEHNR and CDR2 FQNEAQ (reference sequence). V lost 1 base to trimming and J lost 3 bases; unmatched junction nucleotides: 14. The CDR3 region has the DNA TGTGCCAGCAGCTTAGGGGGCCCTCCAGCGGGAGATCGCTACGAGCAGTACTTC. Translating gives CASSLGGPPAGDRYEQYF.

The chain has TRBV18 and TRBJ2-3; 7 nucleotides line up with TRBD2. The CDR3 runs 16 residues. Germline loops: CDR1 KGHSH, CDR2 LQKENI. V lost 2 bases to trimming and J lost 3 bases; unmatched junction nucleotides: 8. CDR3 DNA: TGTGCCAGCTCACCAGGGAAACGGGGAGGGACAGATACGCAGTATTTT. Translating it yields CASSPGKRGGTDTQYF.

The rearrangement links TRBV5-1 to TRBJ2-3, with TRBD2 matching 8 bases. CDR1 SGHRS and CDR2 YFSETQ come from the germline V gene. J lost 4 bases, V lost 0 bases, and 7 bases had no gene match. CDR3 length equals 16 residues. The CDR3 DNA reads TGCGCCAGCAGCTTGGTTACGGGAGGGCCGCCAGATACGCAGTATTTT. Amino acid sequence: CASSLVTGGPPDTQYF.

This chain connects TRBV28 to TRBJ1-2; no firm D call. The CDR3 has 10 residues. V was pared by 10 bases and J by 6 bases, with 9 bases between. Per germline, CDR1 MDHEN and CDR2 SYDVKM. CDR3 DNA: TGTGCCATCCTGTCCCATGGCTACACCTTC. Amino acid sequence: CAILSHGYTF.

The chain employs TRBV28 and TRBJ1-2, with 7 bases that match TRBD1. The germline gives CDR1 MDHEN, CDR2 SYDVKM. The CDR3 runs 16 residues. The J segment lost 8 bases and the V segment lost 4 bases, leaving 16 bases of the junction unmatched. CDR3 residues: CASSSNRGAPLMGYTF. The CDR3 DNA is TGTGCCAGCAGTTCAAACAGGGGAGCCCCTCTGATGGGCTACACCTTC.

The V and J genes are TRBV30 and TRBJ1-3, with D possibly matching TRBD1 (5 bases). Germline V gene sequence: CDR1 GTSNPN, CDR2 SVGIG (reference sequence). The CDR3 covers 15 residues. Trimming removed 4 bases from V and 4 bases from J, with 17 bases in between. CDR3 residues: CAWTGKGHGGNTIYF. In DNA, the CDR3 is TGTGCCTGGACCGGAAAGGGGCACGGGGGAAACACCATATATTTT. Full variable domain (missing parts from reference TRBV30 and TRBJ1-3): SQTIHQWPATLVQPVGSPLSLECTVEGTSNPNLYWYRQAAGRGLQLLFYSVGIGQISSEVPQNLSASRPQDRQFILSSKKLLLSDSGFYLCAWTGKGHGGNTIYFGEGSWLTVV.

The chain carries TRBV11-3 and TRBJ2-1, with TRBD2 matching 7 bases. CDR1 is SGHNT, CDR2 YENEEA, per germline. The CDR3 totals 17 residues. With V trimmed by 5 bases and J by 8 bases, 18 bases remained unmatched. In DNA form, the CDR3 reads TGTGCCAGCAGCCTGATCCCGCGAATGGGGAGGGCCTATGAGCAGTTCTTC. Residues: CASSLIPRMGRAYEQFF.

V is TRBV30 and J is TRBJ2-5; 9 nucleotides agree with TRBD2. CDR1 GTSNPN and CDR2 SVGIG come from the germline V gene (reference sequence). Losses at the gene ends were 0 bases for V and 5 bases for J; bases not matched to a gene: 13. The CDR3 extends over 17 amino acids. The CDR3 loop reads CAWSVLGGTLAGETQYF. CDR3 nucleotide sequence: TGTGCCTGGAGTGTACTCGGGGGAACGCTAGCGGGGGAGACCCAGTACTTC.

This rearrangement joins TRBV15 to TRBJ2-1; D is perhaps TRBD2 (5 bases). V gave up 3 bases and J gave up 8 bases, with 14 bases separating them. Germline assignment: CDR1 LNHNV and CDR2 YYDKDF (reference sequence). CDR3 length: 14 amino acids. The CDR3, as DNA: TGTGCCACCAGCAGGGTGGACTCCCGGGATGAGCAGTTCTTC. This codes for CATSRVDSRDEQFF.

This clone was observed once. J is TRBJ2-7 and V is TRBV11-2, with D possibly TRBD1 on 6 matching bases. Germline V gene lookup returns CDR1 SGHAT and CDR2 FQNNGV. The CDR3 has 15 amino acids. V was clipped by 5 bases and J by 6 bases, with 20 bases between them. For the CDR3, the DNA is TGTGCCAGCAGCACCCGGGACAAGGGCCCCGCCGAGCAGTACTTC. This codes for CASSTRDKGPAEQYF. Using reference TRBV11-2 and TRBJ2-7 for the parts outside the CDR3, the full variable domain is EAGVAQSPRYKIIEKRQSVAFWCNPISGHATLYWYQQILGQGPKLLIQFQNNGVVDDSQLPKDRFSAERLKGVDSTLKIQPAKLEDSAVYLCASSTRDKGPAEQYFGPGTRLTVT.